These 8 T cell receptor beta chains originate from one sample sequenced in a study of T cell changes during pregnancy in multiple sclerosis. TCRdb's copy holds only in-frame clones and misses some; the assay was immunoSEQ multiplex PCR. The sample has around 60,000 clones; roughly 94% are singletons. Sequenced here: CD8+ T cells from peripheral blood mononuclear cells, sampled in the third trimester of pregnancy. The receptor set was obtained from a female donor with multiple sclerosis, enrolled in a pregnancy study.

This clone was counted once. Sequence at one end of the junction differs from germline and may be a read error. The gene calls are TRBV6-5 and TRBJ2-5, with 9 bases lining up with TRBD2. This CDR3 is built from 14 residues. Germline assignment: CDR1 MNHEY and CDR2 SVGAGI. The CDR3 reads CASSSLSGGEAQYF. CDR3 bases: TGTGCCAGCAGTTCCCTTAGCGGGGGAGAGGCCCAGTACTTC.

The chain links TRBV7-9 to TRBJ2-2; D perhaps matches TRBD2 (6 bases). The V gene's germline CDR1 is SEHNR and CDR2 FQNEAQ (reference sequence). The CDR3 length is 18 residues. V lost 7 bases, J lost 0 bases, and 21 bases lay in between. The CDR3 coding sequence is TGTGCCAGCACCTCCCGGAGTAGCGGAGGGTCGAACACCGGGGAGCTGTTTTTT. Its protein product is CASTSRSSGGSNTGELFF.

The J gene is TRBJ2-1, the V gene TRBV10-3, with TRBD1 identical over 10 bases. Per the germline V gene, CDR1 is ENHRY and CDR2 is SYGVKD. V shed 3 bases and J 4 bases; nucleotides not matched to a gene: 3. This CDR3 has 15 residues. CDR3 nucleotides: TGTGCCATCAGTGACGGACAGGGGGAATACAATGAGCAGTTCTTC. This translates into CAISDGQGEYNEQFF.

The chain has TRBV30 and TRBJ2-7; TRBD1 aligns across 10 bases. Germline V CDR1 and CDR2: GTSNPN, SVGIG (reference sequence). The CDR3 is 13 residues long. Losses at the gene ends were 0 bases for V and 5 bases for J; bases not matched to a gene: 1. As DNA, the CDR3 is TGTGCCTGGAGTGTGACAGGGGGCGACGAGCAGTACTTC. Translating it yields CAWSVTGGDEQYF.

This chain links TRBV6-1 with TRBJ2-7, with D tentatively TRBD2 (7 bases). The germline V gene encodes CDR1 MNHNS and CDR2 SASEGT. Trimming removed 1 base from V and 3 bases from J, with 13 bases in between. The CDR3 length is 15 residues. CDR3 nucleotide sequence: TGTGCCAGCAGTGAAGGAGGGGGGGACTTCTACGAGCAGTACTTC. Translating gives CASSEGGGDFYEQYF.

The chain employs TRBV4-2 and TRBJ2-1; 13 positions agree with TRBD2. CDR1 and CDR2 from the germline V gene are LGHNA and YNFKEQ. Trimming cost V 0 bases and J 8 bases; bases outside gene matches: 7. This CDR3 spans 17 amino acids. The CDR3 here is CASSQDGTSGTVDEQFF. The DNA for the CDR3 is TGTGCCAGCAGCCAAGACGGGACTAGCGGGACGGTCGATGAGCAGTTCTTC.

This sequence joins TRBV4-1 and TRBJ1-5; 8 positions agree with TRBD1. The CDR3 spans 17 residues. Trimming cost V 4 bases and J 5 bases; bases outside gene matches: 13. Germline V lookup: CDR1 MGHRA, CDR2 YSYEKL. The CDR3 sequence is CASSPGQGYTNDQPQHF. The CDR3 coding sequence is TGCGCCAGCAGCCCCGGACAGGGTTATACGAACGATCAGCCCCAGCATTTT.

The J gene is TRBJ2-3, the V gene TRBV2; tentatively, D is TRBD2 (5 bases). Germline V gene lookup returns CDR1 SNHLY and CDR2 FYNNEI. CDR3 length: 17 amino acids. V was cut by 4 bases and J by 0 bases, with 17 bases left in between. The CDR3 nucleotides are TGTGCCAGCAGTGTGACGGCCCTTAGCGCTAGCACAGATACGCAGTATTTT. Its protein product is CASSVTALSASTDTQYF.